Below are 14 T cell receptor beta chains sequenced from a single sample in a study of PD-1 blockade in classical Hodgkin lymphoma (dated by TCRdb to between 2020 and 2021). The sample's time point label, decoded: newly diagnosed, previously untreated cHL patient sample. Using a Miltenyi CD4+ T cell isolation kit, CD4+ T cells were purified from thawed PBMCs through magnetic negative selection. Libraries were made using the immunoSEQ multiplex PCR assay. TCRdb limited this immuneACCESS table to in-frame rearrangements with V and J called. A share of clones is missing; checked studies link under half to unresolved V genes, and the rest is unexplained. The sample profile shows tens of thousands of clones; more than 85% of them were found once. The top ten hold 0.41% of the sample. Sequenced input: CD4+ T cells from blood. The receptors stem from a human donor with classical Hodgkin lymphoma.

The chain uses TRBV29-1 and TRBJ1-1; D is unresolved. Looked up from germline, CDR1 is SQVTM and CDR2 is ANQGSEA. The CDR3 runs 13 residues. V was trimmed by 4 bases and J by 0 bases, leaving 9 bases between them. The chain's CDR3 is CSVVGRLNTEAFF. The CDR3 nucleotides are TGCAGCGTTGTGGGGAGACTGAACACTGAAGCTTTCTTT.

CDR3 sequence reads: CASSSGTSGYSTWDTQYF. The CDR3 DNA reads as TGTGCCAGCAGCTCCGGGACTAGCGGGTATAGCACATGGGATACGCAGTATTTT. V gene TRBV5-6 combines with J gene TRBJ2-3; the match to TRBD2 covers 12 bases. Germline CDR1 reads SGHDT; CDR2 reads YYEEEE. The CDR3 has 18 residues. Unmatched junction bases numbered 14, after V lost 3 bases and J lost 6 bases. The full variable domain, with the rest looked up from reference TRBV5-6 and TRBJ2-3, is DAGVTQSPTHLIKTRGQQVTLRCSPKSGHDTVSWYQQALGQGPQFIFQYYEEEERQRGNFPDRFSGHQFPNYSSELNVNALLLGDSALYLCASSSGTSGYSTWDTQYFGPGTRLTVL.

The V gene is TRBV6-1, the J gene TRBJ2-3; D remains ambiguous. CDR3 length: 14 amino acids. Germline V gene data show CDR1 as MNHNS and CDR2 as SASEGT. Trimming shortened V by 6 bases and J by 0 bases, and 10 bases separated the two germline ends. CDR3 in DNA: TGTGCCAGCAGAGGTGCGGTGAGCACAGATACGCAGTATTTT. Translated: CASRGAVSTDTQYF.

The chain uses TRBV4-2 and TRBJ1-6; unclear D gene. V was trimmed by 2 bases and J by 10 bases, leaving 9 bases between them. The CDR3 spans 13 residues. CDR1 is LGHNA and CDR2 is YNFKEQ in the germline V gene. The CDR3 DNA reads as TGTGCCAGCAGCCAACCACCCGGGTCACCCCTCCACTTT. Translating gives CASSQPPGSPLHF.

This chain links TRBV7-8 with TRBJ2-2, with D maybe TRBD1 (6 bases). V lost 5 bases and J 7 bases, leaving 17 bases between the germline ends. This CDR3 has 15 amino acids. The germline CDR1 and CDR2 sequences are SGHVS and FQNEAQ. The CDR3 is CASSPHRVVHGELFF. CDR3 nucleotide sequence: TGTGCCAGCAGCCCCCACAGGGTTGTGCACGGGGAGCTGTTTTTT.

Only one count was recorded for this clone. The chain couples TRBV5-4 to TRBJ2-7; TRBD1 matches at 10 bases. This CDR3 comprises 15 residues. V lost 4 bases to trimming and J lost 1 base; unmatched junction nucleotides: 5. The germline V gene encodes CDR1 SGHNT and CDR2 YYREEE (reference sequence). The CDR3 here is CASSLWTGGSYEQYF. The DNA for the CDR3 is TGTGCCAGCAGCCTATGGACAGGGGGTTCCTACGAGCAGTACTTC.

The chain has TRBV4-1 and TRBJ2-4; 7 nucleotides match TRBD1. Germline CDR1 reads MGHRA; CDR2 reads YSYEKL. The CDR3 consists of 13 residues. Unmatched junction bases numbered 4, after V lost 6 bases and J lost 5 bases. CDR3 DNA: TGCGCCAGCAGTCGGACAGGAGAAAACATTCAGTACTTC. Translated, it gives CASSRTGENIQYF.

This clone occurred once. The chain recombines TRBV7-3 with TRBJ1-2; D may be TRBD1 (5 bases). This CDR3 contains 13 residues. Germline V gives CDR1 SGHTA, CDR2 FQGTGA. V lost 2 bases to trimming and J lost 4 bases, with 8 bases between them. In nucleotides, the CDR3 is TGTGCCAGCAGCTTACGGGGGGGCTATGGCTACACCTTC. This encodes CASSLRGGYGYTF.

This chain joins TRBV7-9 and TRBJ1-6; tentative D call: TRBD1 (6 bases). Germline V gene sequence: CDR1 SEHNR, CDR2 FQNEAQ (reference sequence). Trimming left V 5 bases short and J 5 bases short, with 10 bases between. There are 14 residues in the CDR3. The CDR3 DNA reads TGTGCCAGCAGCAAGGGACAAGATAATTCACCCCTCCACTTT. This gives the protein CASSKGQDNSPLHF.

The gene calls are TRBV6-1 and TRBJ2-7; TRBD1 matches 8 bases. With V trimmed by 4 bases and J by 6 bases, 5 bases remained unmatched. There are 13 residues in the CDR3. Germline CDR1 reads MNHNS; CDR2 reads SASEGT. Here the CDR3 reads CASSGQGFGEQYF. The CDR3, as DNA: TGTGCCAGCAGTGGACAGGGGTTCGGCGAGCAGTACTTC.

The sample holds one count of this clone. This rearrangement joins TRBV28 to TRBJ1-5, with D unclear. The length of the CDR3 is 16 residues. V shed 4 bases and J shed 5 bases, with 18 bases lying between them. Germline CDR1 reads MDHEN; CDR2 reads SYDVKM. The CDR3 DNA sequence: TGTGCCAGCAGTTCCGGGTCCCTTAAGGTCTATCAGCCCCAGCATTTT. Translation: CASSSGSLKVYQPQHF.

The gene calls are TRBV28 and TRBJ1-2; perhaps TRBD1 as D (5 bases). Germline V CDR1 and CDR2: MDHEN, SYDVKM. This CDR3 comprises 13 residues. Trimming cost V 8 bases and J 4 bases, with 14 bases left between them. The CDR3 loop reads CASGGVTVYGYTF. As DNA, the CDR3 is TGTGCCAGCGGGGGGGTTACAGTCTATGGCTACACCTTC.

J is TRBJ2-7 and V is TRBV6-5; unclear D gene. CDR3 length: 15 residues. In germline, CDR1 is MNHEY, CDR2 SVGAGI. The V end was cut by 0 bases, the J end by 3 bases, with 12 bases between. For the CDR3, the DNA is TGTGCCAGCAGTTACTCGCCAGCCGAAGTCTACGAGCAGTACTTC. Amino acid sequence: CASSYSPAEVYEQYF.

J is TRBJ1-2 and V is TRBV2, with D hard to call. CDR3 size: 12 residues. From germline, CDR1 is SNHLY and CDR2 FYNNEI. The V end lost 2 bases, the J end lost 8 bases, and 9 bases lay between the germline ends. The CDR3 reads CASSERVWGYTF. The DNA for the CDR3 is TGTGCCAGCAGTGAAAGGGTATGGGGCTACACCTTC.